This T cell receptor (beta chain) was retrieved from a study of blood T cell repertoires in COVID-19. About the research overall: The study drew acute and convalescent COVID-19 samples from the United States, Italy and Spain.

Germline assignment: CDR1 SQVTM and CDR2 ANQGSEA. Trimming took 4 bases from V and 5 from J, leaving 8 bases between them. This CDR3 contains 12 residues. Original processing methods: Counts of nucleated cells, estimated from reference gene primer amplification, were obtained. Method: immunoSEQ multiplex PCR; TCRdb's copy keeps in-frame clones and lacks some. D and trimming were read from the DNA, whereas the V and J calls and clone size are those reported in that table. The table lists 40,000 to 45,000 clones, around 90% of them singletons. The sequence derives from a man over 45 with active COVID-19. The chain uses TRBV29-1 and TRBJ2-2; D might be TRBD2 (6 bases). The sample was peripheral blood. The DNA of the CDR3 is TGCAGCGTTGCTGGGGGGACCGGGGAGCTGTTTTTT. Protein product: CSVAGGTGELFF.